This T cell receptor (beta chain) was captured in a study of T cell repertoires in cytomegalovirus infection. Study information: HLA-B-restricted CMV epitopes that are well studied, plus recently identified HLA-C-restricted ones, were used by the study. A matching HLA type, together with CMV infection, was signaled by public TCR beta signatures. Study-level findings and limits: Cumulative frequency (of public TCR beta family members) identified carriers of CMV plus the relevant HLA.

A word on this clonotype: The antigen remains undetermined.

Each CDR3 protein gets one entry after TCRdb re-called the reads with MiXCR. Of roughly 120,000 distinct CDR3 sequences in the sample, under 30% were seen once. Germline CDR1 and CDR2: SGDLS and YYNGEE. The V and J ends lost 4 bases and 11 bases respectively, with 13 bases between them. The CDR3 consists of 13 residues. The genes are TRBV9 and TRBJ1-6; unclear D gene. This material consisted of CD8+ T cells from cultured PBMCs, taken from culture after CMV antigen stimulation. This clonotype was sampled from a human donor in good health (CMV status not recorded). Some clones in this sample may be carry-over from other donors' samples. CDR3 sequence: CASSSLGVPPLHF. Here the CDR3 DNA reads TGTGCCAGCAGCTCCCTCGGGGTTCCACCCCTCCACTTT.